This record looks at one TCR beta chain sequence and its context. Its antigen is unknown. Per the germline V gene, CDR1 is SEHNR and CDR2 is FQNEAQ (reference sequence). The trim removed 5 bases at V and 7 bases at J, leaving 1 base unmatched. The CDR3 has 12 residues. Treatment indicated: oral pan-JAK inhibitor, 5-10 mg twice daily. cDNA prepared by RNA extraction and subsequent reverse transcription served as the template for sequencing. The table came from immunoSEQ multiplex PCR; TCRdb's copy has only in-frame clones and leaves some out. The sample contains about 130,000 clones, less than 70% of which appear only once. The data were obtained in a study of CD8+ T cells in alopecia areata. General study results and limits: Affected scalp, especially in alopecia totalis/universalis, had a higher clonality than normal scalp did. Scalp clonality decreased significantly with tofacitinib, and so did expanded CD8+ clones among the top 100. A great number of expanded lesional clones endured in scalp and blood during tofacitinib.

V usage is TRBV7-9 and J usage is TRBJ1-1, with 10 bases lining up with TRBD1. The origin of this receptor is a human donor with alopecia areata. The material was CD8+ T cells sorted from blood, obtained at week 4, from a patient treated with tofacitinib. CDR3 coding DNA: TGTGCCAGCAGCGGGACAGGGGTTGAAGCTTTCTTT. Translation: CASSGTGVEAFF.